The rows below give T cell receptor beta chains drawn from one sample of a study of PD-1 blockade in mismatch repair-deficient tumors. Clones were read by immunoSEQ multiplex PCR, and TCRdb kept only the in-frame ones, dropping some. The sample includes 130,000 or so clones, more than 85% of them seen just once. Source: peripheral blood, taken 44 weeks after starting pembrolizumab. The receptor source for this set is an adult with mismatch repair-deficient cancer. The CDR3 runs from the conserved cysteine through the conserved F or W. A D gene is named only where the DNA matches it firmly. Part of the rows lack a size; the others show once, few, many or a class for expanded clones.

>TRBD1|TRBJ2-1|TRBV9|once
CASSLGTGRNNEQFF
TGTGCCAGCAGCCTCGGGACAGGACGTAACAATGAGCAGTTCTTC
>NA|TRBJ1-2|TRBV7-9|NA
CASSLGRFQGSLYGYTF
TGTGCCAGCAGCTTAGGTCGCTTTCAGGGTTCCCTCTATGGCTACACCTTC
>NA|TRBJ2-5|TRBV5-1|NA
CASSLEGRPETQYF
TGCGCCAGCAGCTTGGAAGGACGGCCAGAGACCCAGTACTTC
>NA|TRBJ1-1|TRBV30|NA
CAKGGNTEAFF
TGTGCGAAAGGAGGGAACACTGAAGCTTTCTTT
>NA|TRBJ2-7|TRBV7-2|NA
CASSLYAGPSYEQYF
TGTGCCAGCAGCTTATACGCGGGTCCCTCCTACGAGCAGTACTTC
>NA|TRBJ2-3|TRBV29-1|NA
CASRGREQYF
TGCGCATCCCGGGGGCGGGAGCAGTATTTT
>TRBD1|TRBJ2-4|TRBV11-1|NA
CASSLSTDRPINF
TGTGCCAGCAGCTTATCTACGGACAGGCCAATAAACTTC
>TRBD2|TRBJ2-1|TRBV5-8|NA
CASSQPPGLAGGNNEQFF
TGTGCCAGCAGCCAGCCCCCGGGACTAGCGGGAGGTAACAATGAGCAGTTCTTC
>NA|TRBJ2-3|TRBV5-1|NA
CASSLPRGRTDTQYF
TGCGCCAGCAGCTTGCCCAGGGGCCGCACAGATACGCAGTATTTT
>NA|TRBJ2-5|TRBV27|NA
CASSPDWLETQYF
TGTGCCAGCAGTCCCGACTGGCTGGAGACCCAGTACTTC
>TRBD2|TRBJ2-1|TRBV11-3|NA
CASSLMSHSTSEYNEQFF
TGTGCCAGCAGCTTAATGAGCCATTCGACTAGCGAGTACAATGAGCAGTTCTTC
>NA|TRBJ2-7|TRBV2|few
CASIRGIGYEQYF
TGTGCCAGCATCCGCGGGATCGGCTACGAGCAGTACTTC
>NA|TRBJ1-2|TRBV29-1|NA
CSVVVRANYGYTF
TGCAGCGTTGTAGTTAGGGCTAACTATGGCTACACCTTC
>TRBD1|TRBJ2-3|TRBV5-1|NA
CASSLRDRGDTQYF
TGCGCCAGCAGCTTAAGGGACAGGGGGGATACGCAGTATTTT
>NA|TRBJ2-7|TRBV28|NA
CASSLRAGLYEQYF
TGTGCCAGCAGTTTAAGGGCGGGACTCTACGAGCAGTACTTC
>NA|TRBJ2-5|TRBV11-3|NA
CASSSSEETQYF
TGTGCCAGCAGCAGCAGCGAAGAGACCCAGTACTTC
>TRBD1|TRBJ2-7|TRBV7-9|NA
CASSRRDRGAEQYF
TGTGCCAGCAGCCGCCGGGACAGGGGTGCCGAGCAGTACTTC
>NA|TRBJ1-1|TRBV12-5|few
CASGLQGMNTEAFF
TGTGCTAGTGGTTTGCAGGGAATGAACACTGAAGCTTTCTTT
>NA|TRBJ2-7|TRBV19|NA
CASSIRGSASSYEQYF
TGTGCCAGTAGTATAAGGGGCAGCGCTAGCTCCTACGAGCAGTACTTC
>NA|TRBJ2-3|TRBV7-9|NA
CASSLGGGPGDTQYF
TGTGCCAGCAGCTTAGGTGGGGGTCCGGGGGATACGCAGTATTTT
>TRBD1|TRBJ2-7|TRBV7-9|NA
CASRPPGQSYEQYF
TGTGCCAGCAGACCCCCGGGACAGTCCTACGAGCAGTACTTC
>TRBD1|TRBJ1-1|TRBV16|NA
CASSSLGQESYTEAFF
TGTGCCAGCAGCTCATTGGGACAGGAGAGTTACACTGAAGCTTTCTTT
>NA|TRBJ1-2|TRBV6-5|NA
CASSSLEAGGYTF
TGTGCCAGCAGTTCTTTGGAAGCGGGAGGCTACACCTTC
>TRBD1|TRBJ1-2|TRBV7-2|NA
CASSPGTGAAGNGYTF
TGTGCCAGCAGCCCCGGGACAGGGGCCGCGGGTAATGGCTACACCTTC
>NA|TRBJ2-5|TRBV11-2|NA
CASSLGVQGETQYF
TGTGCCAGCAGCTTAGGTGTACAGGGCGAGACCCAGTACTTC
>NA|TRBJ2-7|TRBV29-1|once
CSAVWQGNEQYF
TGCAGCGCCGTGTGGCAGGGGAACGAGCAGTACTTC
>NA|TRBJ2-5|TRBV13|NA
CASAQGQETQYF
TGTGCCAGCGCGCAGGGACAAGAGACCCAGTACTTC
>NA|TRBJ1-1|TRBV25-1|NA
CASSDQTGGNTEAFF
TGTGCCAGCAGTGACCAAACGGGGGGGAACACTGAAGCTTTCTTT
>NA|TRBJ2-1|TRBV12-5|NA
CASGLGGHRVNEQFF
TGTGCTAGTGGTTTGGGGGGACACAGGGTGAATGAGCAGTTCTTC
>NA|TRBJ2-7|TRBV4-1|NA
CASSQGVPSKGSGEQYF
TGCGCCAGCAGCCAAGGGGTACCTTCCAAGGGGTCGGGAGAGCAGTACTTC
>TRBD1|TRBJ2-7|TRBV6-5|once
CASSPTGGGFHEQYF
TGTGCCAGCAGTCCCACAGGGGGCGGTTTTCACGAGCAGTACTTC
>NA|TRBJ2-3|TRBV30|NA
CAWSSEVLTITDTQYF
TGTGCCTGGAGTTCGGAGGTCCTAACTATCACAGATACGCAGTATTTT
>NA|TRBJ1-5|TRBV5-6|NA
CASSLGQRSQPQHF
TGTGCCAGCAGCTTGGGACAGCGATCTCAGCCCCAGCATTTT
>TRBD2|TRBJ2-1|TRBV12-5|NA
CASGLVLGRSSYNEQFF
TGTGCTAGTGGTTTGGTACTCGGGAGGAGCTCCTACAATGAGCAGTTCTTC
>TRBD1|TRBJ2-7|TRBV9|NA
CASSAKTGGGLNEQYF
TGTGCCAGCAGCGCCAAGACAGGGGGCGGGTTGAACGAGCAGTACTTC
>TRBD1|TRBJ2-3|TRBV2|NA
CASTGQGSTDTQYF
TGTGCCAGCACCGGACAGGGCAGCACAGATACGCAGTATTTT
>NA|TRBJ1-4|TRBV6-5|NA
CASSYEGRRGEKLFF
TGTGCCAGCAGTTACGAAGGCCGGCGCGGTGAAAAACTGTTTTTT
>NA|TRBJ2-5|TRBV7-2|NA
CASSLGVGSRQTQYF
TGTGCCAGCAGCTTAGGGGTGGGGAGTCGGCAGACCCAGTACTTC
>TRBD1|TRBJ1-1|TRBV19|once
CASSRRDSQNTEAFF
TGTGCCAGTAGTAGACGGGACAGCCAGAACACTGAAGCTTTCTTT
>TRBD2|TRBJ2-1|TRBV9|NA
CASSVGFHSGSRDEQFF
TGTGCCAGCAGCGTAGGGTTCCACAGCGGGAGTAGGGATGAGCAGTTCTTC
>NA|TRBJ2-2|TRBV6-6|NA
CASSYGVGELFF
TGTGCCAGCAGTTACGGGGTCGGGGAGCTGTTTTTT
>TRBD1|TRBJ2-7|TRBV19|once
CASSLQDRNYEQYF
TGTGCCAGTAGTTTACAGGACAGGAACTACGAGCAGTACTTC
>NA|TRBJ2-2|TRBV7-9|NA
CASSLAGTGELFF
TGTGCCAGCAGCTTAGCTGGCACCGGGGAGCTGTTTTTT
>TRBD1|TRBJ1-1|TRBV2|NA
CASSRYDRAEAFF
TGTGCCAGCAGTAGATACGACAGGGCTGAAGCTTTCTTT
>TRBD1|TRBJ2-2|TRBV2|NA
CASRDRGVRTGELFF
TGTGCCAGCAGGGACAGGGGGGTTCGCACCGGGGAGCTGTTTTTT
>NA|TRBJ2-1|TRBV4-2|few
CASSQETRSGPMAYNEQFF
TGTGCCAGCAGCCAAGAAACAAGGAGTGGTCCCATGGCCTACAATGAGCAGTTCTTC
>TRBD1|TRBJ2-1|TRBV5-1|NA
CASSLVGGSSYNEQFF
TGCGCCAGCAGCTTGGTAGGGGGCAGCTCCTACAATGAGCAGTTCTTC
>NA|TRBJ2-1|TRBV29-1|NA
CSVEESGVEQFF
TGCAGCGTTGAAGAATCGGGCGTTGAGCAGTTCTTC
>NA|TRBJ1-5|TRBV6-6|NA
CASSTGSRNSNQPQHF
TGTGCCAGCAGCACAGGGTCCAGAAATAGCAATCAGCCCCAGCATTTT